Detailed here is one TCR beta chain. The table came from immunoSEQ multiplex PCR; TCRdb's copy has only in-frame clones and leaves some out. This table holds some 250,000 clones, under 95% found once. These data come from a study of blood T cell repertoires in COVID-19. The CDR3 extends over 17 amino acids. Germline assignment: CDR1 SGHTS and CDR2 YDEGEE. V lost 2 bases, J lost 4 bases, and 18 bases lay in between. The sequence was obtained from a woman aged 40-49 years with acute COVID-19. Specimen: PBMCs or T cells enriched from blood (not recorded which). The rearrangement joins TRBV5-8 to TRBJ2-2; possible D gene TRBD2, 6 bases. The CDR3 DNA reads as TGTGCCAGCAGCTTTTATTCTGCAGCGGGTATCACCGGGGAGCTGTTTTTT. Amino acids: CASSFYSAAGITGELFF.